The TCR beta chain described here comes from a study of cytomegalovirus exposure and HLA in healthy donors. The study ran its PCR with 60 Vbeta and 13 Jbeta primers. Profiling relied on immunoSEQ multiplex PCR, and the TCRdb table lists in-frame clones only, not all of them. Among around 190,000 clones, about 77% were seen once, and the ten largest hold approximately 3%. The CDR3 loop spans 17 amino acids. Germline-derived CDR1 and CDR2 are MNHEY and SMNVEV (reference sequence). Study-level results: A prior analysis recorded that most TCR beta V segments were productive about 87% or about 30% of the time. Most TCR sequences were rare, but some public TCRs occurred in many donors. As immune exposure information, only CMV serostatus was available. Cytomegalovirus association was listed for about 160 TCR beta chains.

About this clone: Antigen unknown. The junction differs from germline at one of its ends, possibly a read error.

The origin of this receptor is a woman in her 30s in good health and CMV-seronegative. This chain joins TRBV27 and TRBJ1-2, with a possible D match to TRBD1 (5 bases). The source material was PBMCs. The CDR3 loop is CASSSHYYGGTNYGYPF. The CDR3 region has the DNA TGTGCCAGCAGTTCACACTATTACGGTGGGACTAACTATGGCTACCCCTTC.